The clone carrying this T cell receptor beta chain has a single count. This sample was taken from a study of T cell responses to AZD1222 COVID-19 vaccine. The V and J ends lost 0 bases and 0 bases respectively, with 9 bases between them. Germline CDR1 is SGHVS and CDR2 is FNYEAQ. There are 16 residues in the CDR3. Second-dose schedules of about 4 or about 12 weeks were combined. Method: immunoSEQ multiplex PCR; TCRdb's copy keeps in-frame clones and lacks some. The sample includes fewer than 200,000 clones, around 88% of them seen just once. The TCR originated in an adult who received the AZD1222 COVID-19 vaccine. V is TRBV7-6 and J is TRBJ1-3, with unresolved D. Material: peripheral blood, obtained 28 days after the second AZD1222 dose. CDR3 nucleotide sequence: TGTGCCAGCAGCTTAGCCAGGAGATCCTCTGGAAACACCATATATTTT. This translates into CASSLARRSSGNTIYF.